The rows below give T cell receptor beta chains drawn from one sample of a study of identical twins. From the 5' RACE reads, TCRdb called clonotypes with MiXCR, one entry per CDR3 protein. The data contain hundreds of thousands of distinct CDR3 sequences, under 9% of them seen just once; the ten biggest clones take up approximately 0.94%. The sample also formed part of further work on yellow fever vaccine responses in identical twins.

Sequencing used PBMCs. The receptors shown here come from a woman younger than 35 in good health. CDR3s include the opening cysteine and the closing phenylalanine or tryptophan. A D gene is named only where the DNA matches it firmly. Expanded clones are given a class, and other clones once, few, many or no size at all.

16	NA	TRBJ2-4	few	TRBV7-2	TGTGCCAGCAGCTTAGACCCAGGTCTAGCCAAAAACATTCAGTACTTC	CASSLDPGLAKNIQYF
14	NA	TRBJ2-3	many	TRBV29-1	TGCAGCGTAGCCGGGACCGAGGCAACAGATACGCAGTATTTT	CSVAGTEATDTQYF
15	NA	TRBJ2-3	NA	TRBV28	TGTGCCAGCAGTTCTGACAGCACCGGGACAGATACGCAGTATTTT	CASSSDSTGTDTQYF
16	NA	TRBJ2-1	few	TRBV20-1	TGCAGTGCTAGAGACTTGGGGAGAAGCTCCTACAATGAGCAGTTCTTC	CSARDLGRSSYNEQFF
14	TRBD1	TRBJ2-7	many	TRBV7-2	TGTGCCAGCAGCTACTGGACAGGACCCTACGAGCAGTACTTC	CASSYWTGPYEQYF
15	NA	TRBJ2-1	many	TRBV29-1	TGCAGCGTTGAAGACAGGGGTCGATCCTACAATGAGCAGTTCTTC	CSVEDRGRSYNEQFF
15	NA	TRBJ2-7	few	TRBV5-1	TGCGCCAGCAGCTTGGATGGTAGCGGTTCCTACGAGCAGTACTTC	CASSLDGSGSYEQYF
15	TRBD2	TRBJ2-1	NA	TRBV29-1	TGCAGCGTTGAAGTTTGGCGGGAGTCCTACAATGAGCAGTTCTTC	CSVEVWRESYNEQFF
15	NA	TRBJ2-2	many	TRBV28	TGTGCCAGCAGTAACCGGGCCCTGGACACCGGGGAGCTGTTTTTT	CASSNRALDTGELFF
13	NA	TRBJ2-2	few	TRBV20-1	TGCAGTCGGACGGATTTGAACACCGGGGAGCTGTTTTTT	CSRTDLNTGELFF
15	TRBD2	TRBJ2-7	NA	TRBV20-1	TGCAGTGTGGACGTCTTAGCGGGGGGTACCTACGAGCAGTACTTC	CSVDVLAGGTYEQYF
16	NA	TRBJ1-4	NA	TRBV21-1	TGTGCCAGCAGCCCCCGATGGGGCAGGGTGGGAGAAAAACTGTTTTTT	CASSPRWGRVGEKLFF
13	TRBD1	TRBJ2-5	NA	TRBV28	TGTGCCAGCAGGGACAGGGATGAGGAGACCCAGTACTTC	CASRDRDEETQYF
13	NA	TRBJ2-1	few	TRBV19	TGTGCCAGTAGTATTGGCCGCATCAATGAGCAGTTCTTC	CASSIGRINEQFF
12	NA	TRBJ2-3	few	TRBV5-1	TGCGCCAGCAGCTGGGGATATGGGGGACGGAAATTT	CASSWGYGGRKF
11	NA	TRBJ2-2	many	TRBV7-2	TGTGCCAGCAGCGCCTACGGGGAGCTGTTTTTT	CASSAYGELFF
12	NA	TRBJ2-1	few	TRBV7-9	TGTGCCAGCAGCTTCGGAGACAGAGAGCAGTTCTTC	CASSFGDREQFF
15	TRBD1	TRBJ1-1	NA	TRBV5-6	TGTGCCAGCAGCCCACCAAATCCGGGACAGGGAGAAGCTTTCTTT	CASSPPNPGQGEAFF
15	TRBD1	TRBJ2-5	NA	TRBV24-1	TGTGCCACCAGTGAGAGACAGGGGGCCCAAGAGACCCAGTACTTC	CATSERQGAQETQYF
19	NA	TRBJ2-1	few	TRBV6-2/TRBV6-3	TGTGCCAGCAGTTACTCACTATGGGGTAGCGGCAGCTCCTACAATGAGCAGTTCTTC	CASSYSLWGSGSSYNEQFF
14	TRBD1	TRBJ2-7	few	TRBV5-1	TGCGCCAGCAGCTCCAGGGGGCGCTTAGACGAGCAGTACTTC	CASSSRGRLDEQYF
14	TRBD2	TRBJ2-1	NA	TRBV5-6	TGTGCCAGCACCCTGGATAGCGGGATCGGTGAGCAGTTCTTC	CASTLDSGIGEQFF
13	NA	TRBJ2-3	few	TRBV9	TGTGCCAGCAGCGTGGTGCTTACAGATACGCAGTATTTT	CASSVVLTDTQYF
14	TRBD1	TRBJ1-5	NA	TRBV28	TGTGCCACTGTACGACAGGGTGTGGGTCAGCCCCAGCATTTT	CATVRQGVGQPQHF
13	TRBD1	TRBJ2-7	NA	TRBV20-1	TGCAGTGCCCCCGGGACAGGGTTGAAAGAGCAGTACTTC	CSAPGTGLKEQYF
15	TRBD1	TRBJ1-4	few	TRBV12-5	TGTGCTAGTGGACTCAGGACAGGGGCGGTGGAAAAACTGTTTTTT	CASGLRTGAVEKLFF
17	NA	TRBJ2-2	many	TRBV3-1	TGTGCCAGCAGCCCCCAGAGGTCAGCAACTAACACCGGGGAGCTGTTTTTT	CASSPQRSATNTGELFF
13	NA	TRBJ1-2	NA	TRBV27	TGTGCCAGCAGTTTAGACTGGTACTATGGCTACACCTTC	CASSLDWYYGYTF
14	NA	TRBJ2-7	NA	TRBV5-1	TGCGCCAGCAGCTTGGATGGAGGGGTCCGCGAGCAGTACTTC	CASSLDGGVREQYF
12	TRBD1	TRBJ2-7	many	TRBV29-1	TGCAGCTTCTACGACAGGGGAGACGAGCAGTACTTC	CSFYDRGDEQYF
14	NA	TRBJ1-2	NA	TRBV9	TGTGCCAGCAGCGGGGGCAGGGGTGGCTATGGCTACACCTTC	CASSGGRGGYGYTF
15	NA	TRBJ2-1	many	TRBV29-1	TGCAGCGTTGAAGATATTTGGGGCGAGGACAATGAGCAGTTCTTC	CSVEDIWGEDNEQFF
14	TRBD1	TRBJ2-1	NA	TRBV2	TGTGCCAGCAGTGAAGAGTTAAACAGGGGATTTATCATCTTC	CASSEELNRGFIIF
15	NA	TRBJ2-1	NA	TRBV18	TGTGCCAGCTCACCACAGAAGTACTCCTACAATGAGCAGTTCTTC	CASSPQKYSYNEQFF
17	TRBD1	TRBJ2-4	few	TRBV12-3/TRBV12-4	TGTGCCAGCAGTTCACCGGGACAGGGGGTAAGAGGGAACATTCAGTACTTC	CASSSPGQGVRGNIQYF
17	TRBD1	TRBJ1-1	NA	TRBV5-6	TGTGCCAGCAGCTTGCCCGGACAGGGGAGTCGGAACACTGAAGCTTTCTTT	CASSLPGQGSRNTEAFF
16	NA	TRBJ2-1	few	TRBV21-1	TGTGCCAGCAGCAAAGAAGCTAGCGGGAGGGGAGATGAGCAGTTCTTC	CASSKEASGRGDEQFF
15	TRBD2	TRBJ2-3	NA	TRBV20-1	TGCAGTGCTAAAGGACTAGAATTTAAGGGAGATACGCAGTATTTT	CSAKGLEFKGDTQYF
22	TRBD2	TRBJ2-3	NA	TRBV20-1	TGCAGTGCCCCCCAGGGGAGGGCAGCCGGGACTAGCGGACCCCCTAGCACAGATACGCAGTATTTT	CSAPQGRAAGTSGPPSTDTQYF
14	TRBD2	TRBJ2-7	NA	TRBV25-1	TGTGCCAGCCAGAGCGGGGGCCTTTCCTACGAGCAGTACTTC	CASQSGGLSYEQYF
14	NA	TRBJ1-6	NA	TRBV20-1	TGCAGTGCTATGAAGTTTGAGGGCAATTCACCCCTCCACTTT	CSAMKFEGNSPLHF
18	NA	TRBJ2-1	many	TRBV27	TGTGCCAGCAGTTTATCGAGGGACAACCTGACCCCCCACAATGAGCAGTTCTTC	CASSLSRDNLTPHNEQFF
15	NA	TRBJ2-7	many	TRBV2	TGTGCCAGCAGTGAAGCCGGAGGGCCTCTAGGCGAGCAGTACTTC	CASSEAGGPLGEQYF
14	NA	TRBJ2-1	NA	TRBV27	TGTGCCAGCAGTACCAGACCCTTATACAATGAGCAGTTCTTC	CASSTRPLYNEQFF
16	TRBD2	TRBJ2-5	many	TRBV28	TGTGCCAGCAGTTTCAAGCGCGGGAGGGCCCCTGGGACCCAGTACTTC	CASSFKRGRAPGTQYF
16	NA	TRBJ2-3	few	TRBV6-1	TGTGCCAGCAGCCCGGACGGACTCACAATTCTAGATACGCAGTATTTT	CASSPDGLTILDTQYF
13	NA	TRBJ2-3	many	TRBV6-1	TGTGCCAGCAGTAAGCCCCCGGGAGATACGCAGTATTTT	CASSKPPGDTQYF
15	NA	TRBJ2-1	NA	TRBV9	TGTGCCAGCAGCCTCGAAGGGGGTACGAGGAATGAGCAGTTCTTC	CASSLEGGTRNEQFF
15	NA	TRBJ2-7	few	TRBV7-9	TGTGCCAGCAGCTTAGCGCTGCAGGGAACCTACGAGCAGTACTTC	CASSLALQGTYEQYF
15	NA	TRBJ2-7	few	TRBV27	TGTGCCAGCAGTTTATCCCCCGGGCCGCTCCACGAGCAGTACTTC	CASSLSPGPLHEQYF
16	NA	TRBJ2-5	few	TRBV7-9	TGTGCCAGCAGCCGACTGGATAGCGGTTACCAAGAGACCCAGTACTTC	CASSRLDSGYQETQYF
14	TRBD1	TRBJ2-4	NA	TRBV6-1	TGTGCCAGCAGCTCGGGACAGGGGGTAGGCATTCAGTACTTC	CASSSGQGVGIQYF
15	TRBD1	TRBJ2-4	NA	TRBV7-8	TGTGCCAGCAGCCCGGACCGGGACAGATCAAACATTCAGTACTTC	CASSPDRDRSNIQYF
15	TRBD1	TRBJ2-4	many	TRBV19	TGTGCCAGTAGCTCGGACAGGGGCCTTGAGGACATTCAGTACTTC	CASSSDRGLEDIQYF
16	TRBD2	TRBJ2-7	few	TRBV5-6	TGTGCCAGCAGGCCCTCGGGGGGCGGGAGGTACTACGAGCAGTACTTC	CASRPSGGGRYYEQYF